This T cell receptor beta chain stems from a study of glioma-infiltrating T cells. About the research overall: WHO grade II oligodendrogliomas or astrocytomas, plus non-recurrent WHO grade IV glioblastomas, were sampled. Glioma patients had dexamethasone for six or fewer days before surgery. Study-level results: Above-expected tissue-blood divergence occurred in all gliomas, most in low-grade ones.

The table lists this clonotype with many counts. The antigen is not known. This CDR3 is 15 amino acids long. CDR1 and CDR2 (germline): DFQATT, SNEGSKA (reference sequence). J gave up 3 bases and V 3 bases, and 11 bases lay outside the gene matches. Amplification of TCR alpha and beta CDR3 regions from RNA used iRepertoire nested multiplex PCR. In TCRdb, the multiplex PCR reads were re-called with MiXCR into one record per CDR3 protein. The sample contains 300,000 to 450,000 distinct CDR3 sequences, roughly two fifths of which appear only once. Sequenced sample: glioma tissue, nonneoplastic brain tissue, or PBMCs (not recorded which). The chain has TRBV20-1 and TRBJ2-7; TRBD1 matches 7 bases. The sequence was collected from a human donor with low-grade glioma or glioblastoma, undergoing nonglioma brain surgery, or in good health (not recorded which). CDR3 nucleotides: TGCAGTGCTAGTCACCTGACAGGGTTAGACTACGAGCAGTACTTC. This translates into CSASHLTGLDYEQYF.